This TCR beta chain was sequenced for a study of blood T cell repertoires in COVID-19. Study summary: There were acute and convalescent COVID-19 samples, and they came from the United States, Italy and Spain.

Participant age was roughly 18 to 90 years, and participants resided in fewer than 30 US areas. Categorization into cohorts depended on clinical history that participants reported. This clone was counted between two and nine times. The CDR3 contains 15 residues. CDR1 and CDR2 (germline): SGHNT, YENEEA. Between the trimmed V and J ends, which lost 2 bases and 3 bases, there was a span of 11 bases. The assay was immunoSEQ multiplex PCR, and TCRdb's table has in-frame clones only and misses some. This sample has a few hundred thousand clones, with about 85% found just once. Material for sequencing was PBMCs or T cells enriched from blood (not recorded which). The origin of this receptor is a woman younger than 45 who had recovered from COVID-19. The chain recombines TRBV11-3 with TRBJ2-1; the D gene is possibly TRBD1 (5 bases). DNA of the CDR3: TGTGCCAGCAGCTTACAAGGGGATCACTACAATGAGCAGTTCTTC. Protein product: CASSLQGDHYNEQFF.